This T cell receptor beta chain was retrieved from a study of T cell responses to AZD1222 COVID-19 vaccine. Notes on the study in general: Following two doses of AZD1222, Spike-specific TCR breadth and depth rose. The sample set comprised mostly white British donors with more females, and clonal diversity was possibly underestimated. Only after the peak T cell response were repertoires sampled.

Libraries were prepared by immunoSEQ multiplex PCR; TCRdb keeps only in-frame clonotypes and omits some of them. The sample contains about 110,000 clones, about 90% of which appear only once. A word on this clone: Its antigen remains unidentified.

Deletions cut 1 base from V and 6 bases from J, with 9 bases between. The CDR3 loop spans 14 amino acids. From germline, CDR1 is MNHEY and CDR2 SVGAGI. Pooled samples include second doses given at about 4 or 12 weeks. The material sequenced was peripheral blood, taken 28 days after the second AZD1222 dose. This clonotype was obtained from an adult who received the AZD1222 COVID-19 vaccine. The chain joins TRBV6-5 to TRBJ1-4; D is perhaps TRBD1 (5 bases). The DNA of the CDR3 is TGTGCCAGCAGTTACTGGCTGGGGGATGAAAAACTGTTTTTT. As protein: CASSYWLGDEKLFF.